These T cell receptor beta chains were read from a single sample in a study of T cell responses to AZD1222 COVID-19 vaccine. Generated by immunoSEQ multiplex PCR, the TCRdb table keeps only in-frame clones and is missing some. The data contain 150,000 to 200,000 clones, around 90% of them seen just once; the ten biggest clones take up about 6.1%. This specimen was peripheral blood, taken on day 0 of AZD1222 vaccination. The receptors come from an adult in good health. The conserved cysteine and the conserved F or W are not part of the CDR3 here.

v_gene: TRBV19
len: 14
CDR3aa: ASSRSRQGGNYGYT

v_gene: TRBV4-2
len: 14
CDR3aa: ASGYTESGRTGELF

v_gene: TRBV6-6
len: 14
CDR3aa: AASRLLTAGKNIQY

v_gene: TRBV7-2
len: 15
CDR3aa: ASSPPPGGRRADTQY

v_gene: TRBV18
len: 12
CDR3aa: ASSSLAGFYEQY

v_gene: TRBV30
len: 16
CDR3aa: AWSPRARGRATNEKLF

v_gene: TRBV7-2
len: 12
CDR3aa: ASSSEYSTYEQY

v_gene: TRBV11-2
len: 11
CDR3aa: ASSPARGGKLF

v_gene: TRBV5-1
len: 12
CDR3aa: ASSGGQGKNIQY

v_gene: TRBV19
len: 12
CDR3aa: ASKDRVISYEQY

v_gene: TRBV18
len: 13
CDR3aa: ASSDIRQNRYEQY

v_gene: TRBV24-1
len: 14
CDR3aa: ATSDTGTGDGHEQY

v_gene: TRBV6-6
len: 12
CDR3aa: ASNRQGLGETQY

v_gene: TRBV28
len: 12
CDR3aa: ASSSTGFGSPLH

v_gene: TRBV18
len: 16
CDR3aa: ASSPLRGGTSGSYEQY

v_gene: TRBV19
len: 12
CDR3aa: ASSIGTVSYEQY